A single sample is the source of the 23 T cell receptor beta chains below, sequenced in a study of T cell responses to AZD1222 COVID-19 vaccine. TCRdb's copy holds only in-frame clones and misses some; the assay was immunoSEQ multiplex PCR. The sample records 130,000 to 150,000 clones, 75% to 95% being singletons. Source: peripheral blood, taken on day 0 of AZD1222 vaccination. The receptor source for this set is an adult in good health.

The V gene is TRBV11-2, the J gene TRBJ2-2, with 9 bases aligning to TRBD2. Germline CDR1 reads SGHAT; CDR2 reads FQNNGV. V lost 1 base, J lost 8 bases, and 5 bases stayed unmatched. This CDR3 is built from 15 residues. The CDR3 DNA is TGTGCCAGCAGCTTAGTAGCGGGAGCAAGTGGGGAGCTGTTTTTT. This encodes CASSLVAGASGELFF.

A single count supports this clone. V and J are TRBV30 and TRBJ1-2; TRBD1 matches at 8 bases. CDR3 size: 13 residues. Trimming cost V 3 bases and J 8 bases; bases outside gene matches: 8. CDR1 and CDR2 (germline): GTSNPN, SVGIG (reference sequence). In DNA form, the CDR3 reads TGTGCCTGGAGACTACAGGGGGTGTACGGCTACACCTTC. Translated, it gives CAWRLQGVYGYTF.

The chain uses TRBV10-2 and TRBJ1-1, with D perhaps matching TRBD1 (5 bases). This CDR3 is built from 13 residues. Germline CDR1 and CDR2: WSHSY and SAAADI. V was pared by 7 bases and J by 6 bases, with 15 bases between. CDR3: CASTYSGAAEAFF. CDR3 DNA sequence: TGCGCCAGCACCTACAGCGGGGCGGCTGAAGCTTTCTTT.

This clone appeared once. The rearrangement links TRBV12-3 or TRBV12-4 to TRBJ1-3; TRBD1 matches 9 bases. The CDR3 length is 13 residues. J was trimmed by 9 bases and V by 3 bases; bases with no gene match: 3. The DNA of the CDR3 is TGTGCCAGCAGTTTCGGACAGGGGAGCACCATATATTTT. Its translation is CASSFGQGSTIYF.

This sequence joins TRBV30 and TRBJ2-3; D call uncertain. The germline V and J ends were trimmed by 3 bases and 4 bases, with 8 bases remaining between them. Germline V gene lookup returns CDR1 GTSNPN and CDR2 SVGIG (reference sequence). The CDR3 sequence is 12 residues long. The CDR3 region has the DNA TGTGCCTGGAGGGCCGGATCAGATACGCAGTATTTT. Translation gives CAWRAGSDTQYF.

This clone came up a few times. The V gene is TRBV30, the J gene TRBJ2-7; 8 bases are a match to TRBD1. This CDR3 is 16 amino acids long. The V gene end was trimmed by 1 base and the J gene end by 2 bases; junction bases not matched to a gene: 10. Germline lookup yields CDR1 GTSNPN and CDR2 SVGIG (reference sequence). The CDR3 loop reads CAWSGGLGTGTYEQYF. The CDR3 DNA reads TGTGCCTGGAGTGGGGGGTTAGGGACAGGTACCTACGAGCAGTACTTC.

V and J are TRBV15 and TRBJ2-4; 8 nucleotides align to TRBD1. V lost 3 bases, J lost 8 bases, and 3 bases stayed unmatched. This CDR3 is built from 13 residues. Germline assignment: CDR1 LNHNV and CDR2 YYDKDF (reference sequence). The CDR3 loop reads CATSRKTGDIQYF. In DNA, the CDR3 is TGTGCCACCAGCAGGAAGACAGGGGACATTCAGTACTTC.

The gene calls are TRBV11-3 and TRBJ1-1, with D possibly TRBD1 on 6 matching bases. Looked up from germline, CDR1 is SGHNT and CDR2 is YENEEA. Trimming stripped 6 bases from V and 4 bases from J, with 15 bases between. The CDR3 has 14 amino acids. DNA of the CDR3: TGTGCCAGCAGGATCAGGGGAGGTAGCACTGAAGCTTTCTTT. Its translation: CASRIRGGSTEAFF.

CDR3 DNA sequence: TGTGCCAGCAGCTTCTATCGCACCGGGGCCAGCCCGTTCGGGACCCAGTACTTC. It is translated as CASSFYRTGASPFGTQYF. The chain joins TRBV7-7 to TRBJ2-5; D possibly uses TRBD1 or TRBD2 (5 bases each). From germline, CDR1 is SSHAT and CDR2 FNYEAQ (reference sequence). Trimming pared 3 bases from V and 7 bases from J, leaving 27 bases between. CDR3 size: 18 residues.

The chain links TRBV5-4 to TRBJ2-5; tentative D call: TRBD2 (6 bases). In germline, CDR1 is SGHNT, CDR2 YYREEE (reference sequence). Between the trimmed V and J ends, which lost 0 bases and 5 bases, there was a span of 11 bases. This CDR3 spans 14 amino acids. For the CDR3, the DNA is TGTGCCAGCAGCTTGGGGGGGGTCGGGGAGACCCAGTACTTC. Protein sequence: CASSLGGVGETQYF.

The rearrangement links TRBV6-6 to TRBJ1-5; D call uncertain. V gave up 2 bases and J gave up 6 bases, with 8 bases separating them. The germline CDR1 and CDR2 sequences are MNHNY and SVGAGI (reference sequence). The CDR3 is 13 residues long. The CDR3 nucleotides are TGTGCCAGCAGTTACCCCACGGGTCAGCCCCAGCATTTT. It translates to CASSYPTGQPQHF.

V usage is TRBV30 and J usage is TRBJ1-2; the D is unclear. The CDR3 is made up of 13 amino acids. Trimming removed 3 bases from V and 7 bases from J, with 15 bases in between. CDR1 and CDR2 from the germline V gene are GTSNPN and SVGIG (reference sequence). The CDR3 nucleotides read TGTGCCTGGAGGGTCGCCGACAATGGTGGCTACACCTTC. Translating gives CAWRVADNGGYTF.

This clone has only one observation. The chain combines TRBV6-6 with TRBJ2-1, with 9 bases aligning to TRBD2. V lost 8 bases to trimming and J lost 7 bases; unmatched junction nucleotides: 9. Germline-derived CDR1 and CDR2 are MNHNY and SVGAGI (reference sequence). This CDR3 has 14 residues. CDR3: CASRAGGEANEQFF. The CDR3 coding sequence is TGTGCCAGCCGGGCGGGGGGGGAGGCTAATGAGCAGTTCTTC.

This chain connects TRBV6-2 or TRBV6-3 to TRBJ2-3; no firm D call. The CDR3 is 14 amino acids. Germline values: CDR1 MNHEY, CDR2 SVGEGT. V lost 0 bases to trimming and J lost 4 bases, with 8 bases between them. The CDR3: CASSYSSGPDTQYF. CDR3 in DNA: TGTGCCAGCAGTTACTCGAGTGGCCCAGATACGCAGTATTTT.

The genes are TRBV9 and TRBJ2-1; maybe TRBD1 (6 bases). The V end lost 4 bases, the J end lost 4 bases, and 12 bases lay between the germline ends. In germline, CDR1 is SGDLS, CDR2 YYNGEE. This CDR3 comprises 14 residues. The CDR3 is CASSKLDSYNEQFF. CDR3 coding DNA: TGTGCCAGCAGCAAATTGGACAGTTACAATGAGCAGTTCTTC.

V and J are TRBV5-1 and TRBJ1-6, with D uncertain. V lost 0 bases, J lost 7 bases, and 8 bases lay in between. Germline loops: CDR1 SGHRS, CDR2 YFSETQ. This CDR3 spans 14 amino acids. CDR3 nucleotides: TGCGCCAGCAGCTTGGACGGAGGAAATTCACCCCTCCACTTT. It specifies CASSLDGGNSPLHF. The variable domain in full, with the rest retrieved from reference TRBV5-1 and TRBJ1-6, is KAGVTQTPRYLIKTRGQQVTLSCSPISGHRSVSWYQQTPGQGLQFLFEYFSETQRNKGNFPGRFSGRQFSNSRSEMNVSTLELGDSALYLCASSLDGGNSPLHFGNGTRLTVT.

This chain links TRBV7-2 with TRBJ2-1; 10 bases align to TRBD2. The V and J ends lost 2 bases and 4 bases, in that order; junction bases with no gene match: 5. The CDR3 runs to 16 residues. Germline V gene data show CDR1 as SGHTA and CDR2 as FQGNSA. For the CDR3, the DNA is TGTGCCAGCAGCTTACGTAGACTAGCGGGTTACAATGAGCAGTTCTTC. Its translation is CASSLRRLAGYNEQFF.

This clone was seen only a few times. The rearrangement uses TRBV5-4 and TRBJ2-7, with 14 bases matching TRBD2. Germline-derived CDR1 and CDR2 are SGHNT and YYREEE (reference sequence). With V trimmed by 4 bases and J by 0 bases, 0 bases remained unmatched. This CDR3 comprises 15 residues. CDR3 sequence (DNA): TGTGCCAGCAGCGGGACTAGCGGGGGCTCCTACGAGCAGTACTTC. Translation gives CASSGTSGGSYEQYF.

This chain uses TRBV7-2 with TRBJ2-7; D possibly corresponds to TRBD2 (5 bases). Germline V gene lookup returns CDR1 SGHTA and CDR2 FQGNSA. Trimming left V 0 bases short and J 1 base short, with 7 bases between. The CDR3 spans 14 residues. The CDR3 sequence is CASSLASASYEQYF. The CDR3 DNA is TGTGCCAGCAGCTTAGCTAGCGCGTCCTACGAGCAGTACTTC.

This chain joins TRBV6-6 and TRBJ2-5, with D tentatively TRBD1 (6 bases). Trimming pared 6 bases from V and 2 bases from J, leaving 19 bases between. This CDR3 has 16 residues. Germline CDR1 is MNHNY and CDR2 is SVGAGI (reference sequence). DNA of the CDR3: TGTGCCAGCAGCGCACCTTCAGGGGTGCCACAAGAGACCCAGTACTTC. Translated: CASSAPSGVPQETQYF.

V is TRBV3-1 (or the pseudogene TRBV3-2) and J is TRBJ2-7; D is uncertain. V dropped 8 bases and J dropped 3 bases, with 23 bases sitting between them. The V gene's germline CDR1 is LGHDT and CDR2 YNNKEL (reference sequence). There are 16 residues in the CDR3. The CDR3 reads CASSPTGRPAGYEQYF. For the CDR3, the DNA is TGTGCCAGCTCCCCCACCGGGCGACCGGCCGGCTACGAGCAGTACTTC.

The chain recombines TRBV6-1 with TRBJ2-7, with a weak D call TRBD2 (6 bases). Trimming took 1 base from V and 4 from J, leaving 14 bases between them. The CDR3 covers 15 residues. The germline gives CDR1 MNHNS, CDR2 SASEGT. CDR3 residues: CASSEVGGANYEQYF. The CDR3 coding sequence is TGTGCCAGCAGTGAAGTGGGGGGAGCTAATTACGAGCAGTACTTC.

The chain carries TRBV25-1 and TRBJ1-6; D ambiguous. With 7 bases removed from V and 9 bases from J, the gap between germline ends came to 10 bases. The germline V gene has CDR1 MGHDK and CDR2 SYGVNS. The CDR3 contains 12 residues. CDR3 protein: CASKVGVSPLHF. The DNA for the CDR3 is TGTGCCAGCAAAGTAGGAGTTTCACCCCTCCACTTT.